The T cell receptor beta chain described here comes from a study of blood T cells in healthy people across ages. A second PCR of 7 to 11 cycles used a sample-barcoded 5' primer and a J-beta primer mix. TCRdb used MiXCR to reprocess the 5' RACE reads, holding one entry per CDR3 protein. Of about 1.7 million distinct CDR3 sequences in the sample, roughly 30% were seen once. This clonotype was recorded only once. This CDR3 is 12 amino acids long. V was pared by 1 base and J by 12 bases, with 9 bases between. Isolation per sample recovered at least 7 million PBMCs. The receptor comes from a woman aged 25 to 39 in good health. Material for sequencing was blood. The J gene is TRBJ2-2, the V gene TRBV12-3 or TRBV12-4; D call uncertain. The CDR3 loop is CASSLELLKLFF. CDR3 DNA: TGTGCCAGCAGTTTAGAACTGCTAAAGCTGTTTTTT.